The entry that follows covers one T cell receptor (beta chain) sequence. Its cognate antigen is unknown. One base away lies a much larger clone, so this may be a sequencing read error. Broader study findings: Whole repertoires were not studied in the larger cohort, only one V-J beta rearrangement.

Treg sorting used a CD4+CD25+CD127-/low gate. Constant-region reverse primers amplified full-length variable regions, followed by semi-nested Nested Universal Primer A PCR. In TCRdb, the 5' RACE reads were re-called with MiXCR into one record per CDR3 protein. The repertoire holds 35,000 to 50,000 distinct CDR3 sequences, with more than 20% as singletons. The length of the CDR3 is 15 residues. Sequences were obtained from Tregs sorted from a lymph node. V gene TRBV12-3 or TRBV12-4 combines with J gene TRBJ2-6, with D tentatively TRBD1 (6 bases). The receptor's source is a female donor with breast cancer. CDR3 coding DNA: TGTGCCGGCAGAACGGACAGACTTGGGGCCAACGTCCTGACTTTC. It yields the protein CAGRTDRLGANVLTF.